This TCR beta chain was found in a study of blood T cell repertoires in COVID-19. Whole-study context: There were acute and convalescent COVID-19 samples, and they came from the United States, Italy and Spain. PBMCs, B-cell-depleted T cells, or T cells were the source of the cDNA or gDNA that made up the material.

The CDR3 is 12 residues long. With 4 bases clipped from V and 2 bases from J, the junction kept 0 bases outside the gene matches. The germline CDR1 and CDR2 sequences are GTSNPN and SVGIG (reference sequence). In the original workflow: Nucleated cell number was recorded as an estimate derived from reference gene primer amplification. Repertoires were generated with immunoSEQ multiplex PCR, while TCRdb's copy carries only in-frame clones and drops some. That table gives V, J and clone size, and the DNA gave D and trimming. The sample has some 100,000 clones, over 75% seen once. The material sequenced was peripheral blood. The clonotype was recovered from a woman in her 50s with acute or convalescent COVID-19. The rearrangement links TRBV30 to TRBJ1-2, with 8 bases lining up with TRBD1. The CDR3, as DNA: TGTGCCTGGACAGGGGGCAACTATGGCTACACCTTC. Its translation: CAWTGGNYGYTF.